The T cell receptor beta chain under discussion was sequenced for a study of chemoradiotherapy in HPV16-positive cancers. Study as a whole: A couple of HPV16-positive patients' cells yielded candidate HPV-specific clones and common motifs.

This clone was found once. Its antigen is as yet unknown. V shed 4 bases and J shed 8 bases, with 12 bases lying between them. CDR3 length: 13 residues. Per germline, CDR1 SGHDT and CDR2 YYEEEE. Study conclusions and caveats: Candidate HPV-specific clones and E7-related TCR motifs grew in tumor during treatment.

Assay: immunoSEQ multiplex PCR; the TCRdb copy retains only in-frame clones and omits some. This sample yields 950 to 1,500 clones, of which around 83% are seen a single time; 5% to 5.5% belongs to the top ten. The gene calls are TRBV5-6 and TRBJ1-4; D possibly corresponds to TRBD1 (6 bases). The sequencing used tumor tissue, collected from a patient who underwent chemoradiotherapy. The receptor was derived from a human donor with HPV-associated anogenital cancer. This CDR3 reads CASSQDREEKLFF. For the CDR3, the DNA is TGTGCCAGCAGCCAGGACAGAGAAGAAAAACTGTTTTTT.